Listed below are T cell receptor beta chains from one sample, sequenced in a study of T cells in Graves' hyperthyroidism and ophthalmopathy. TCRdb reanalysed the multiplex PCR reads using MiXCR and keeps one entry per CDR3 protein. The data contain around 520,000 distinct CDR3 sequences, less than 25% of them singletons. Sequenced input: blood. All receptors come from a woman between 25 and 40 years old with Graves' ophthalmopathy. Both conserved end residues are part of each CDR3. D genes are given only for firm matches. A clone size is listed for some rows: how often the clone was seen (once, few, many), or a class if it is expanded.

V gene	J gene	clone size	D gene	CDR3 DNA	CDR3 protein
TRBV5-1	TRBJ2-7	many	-	TGCGCCAGCAGCTTGGGAACTGCGGGGGCCACCCCCTTCTACGAGCAGTACTTC	CASSLGTAGATPFYEQYF
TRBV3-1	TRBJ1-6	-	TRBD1	TGTGCCAGCAGCAACCGGGACAGGGGAGTATCTTCACCCCTCCACTTT	CASSNRDRGVSSPLHF
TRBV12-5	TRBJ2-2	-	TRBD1	TGTGCTAGTGGTTTCGGACAGGGGGTCACCGGGGAGCTGTTTTTT	CASGFGQGVTGELFF
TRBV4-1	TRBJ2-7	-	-	TGCGCCAGCAGCCAAGAAAATAGGGTCTCCTACGAGCAGTACTTC	CASSQENRVSYEQYF
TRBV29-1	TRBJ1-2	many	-	TGCAGCGTTGTCGAGAGAAACTATGGCTACACCTTC	CSVVERNYGYTF
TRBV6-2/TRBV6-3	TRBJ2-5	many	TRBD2	TGTGCCGCAAAGGCCCCCGGGGGGGGTGAGACCCAGTACTTC	CAAKAPGGGETQYF
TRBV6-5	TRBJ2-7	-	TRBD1	TGTGCCAGCAGCTACCTGGACAGGCTCTCCTACGAGCAGTACTTC	CASSYLDRLSYEQYF
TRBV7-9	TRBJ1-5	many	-	TGTGCCAGCAGCCCAATTCAGGGTCAGCCCCAGCATTTT	CASSPIQGQPQHF
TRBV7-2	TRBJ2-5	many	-	TGTGCCAGCAGCTTAGCAGGCTACCAAGAGACCCAGTACTTC	CASSLAGYQETQYF
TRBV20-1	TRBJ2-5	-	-	TGCAGTGCTAGCGGCAGGGTCCAGCAAAGGGAGACCCAGTACTTC	CSASGRVQQRETQYF
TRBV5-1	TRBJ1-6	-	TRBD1	TGCGCCAGCAGCTTGAGCTACGACAGGGACAATTATTCACCCCTCCACTTT	CASSLSYDRDNYSPLHF
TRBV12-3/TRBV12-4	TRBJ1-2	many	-	TGTGCCAGCAGTTCCGGGACCCTGTACACCTTC	CASSSGTLYTF
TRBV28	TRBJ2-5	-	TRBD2	TGTGCCAGCAGTCCTTACTTTAGCGGGATACAAGAGACCCAGTACTTC	CASSPYFSGIQETQYF
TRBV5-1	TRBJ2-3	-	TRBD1	TGCGCCAGCAGCGGAGACAGGGGGGAGGATACGCAGTATTTT	CASSGDRGEDTQYF
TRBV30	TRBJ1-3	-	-	TGTGCCTGGAATAATGGGGGGGTCTCTGGAAACACCATATATTTT	CAWNNGGVSGNTIYF
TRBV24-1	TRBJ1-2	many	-	TGTGCCACCAGTGACCTCAAAGGGGTCCTCTACACCTTC	CATSDLKGVLYTF
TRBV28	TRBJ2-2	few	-	TGTGCCAGCAGTCCCTTGGGCAGGGAAGGGTCCGGGGAGCTGTTTTTT	CASSPLGREGSGELFF
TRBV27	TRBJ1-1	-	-	TGTGCCAGCAGATCGGACAACATGATCACTGAAGCTTTCTTT	CASRSDNMITEAFF
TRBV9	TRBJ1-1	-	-	TGTGCCAGCAGCGTAGTACAAGCAGACACTGAAGCTTTCTTT	CASSVVQADTEAFF
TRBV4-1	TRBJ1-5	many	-	TGCGCCAGCAGCCCAGAGCAGGGGAATGGCAATCAGCCCCAGCATTTT	CASSPEQGNGNQPQHF
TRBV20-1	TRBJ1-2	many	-	TGCACCGTGGGTTTTAACTATGGCTACACCTTC	CTVGFNYGYTF
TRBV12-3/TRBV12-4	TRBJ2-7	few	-	TGTGCCAGCAACCCACAGGGCTTCTCCTACGAGCAGTACTTC	CASNPQGFSYEQYF
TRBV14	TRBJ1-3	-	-	TGTGCCAGCAGCCAAGACGGACGATCGAACGGAAACACCATATATTTT	CASSQDGRSNGNTIYF
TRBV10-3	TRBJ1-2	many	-	TGTGCCATCAGTGAGGCAGCCCCAACGCCTGACTACACCTTC	CAISEAAPTPDYTF
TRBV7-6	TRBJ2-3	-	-	TGTGCCAGCAGCTTAGGGGGGACTTTGATCGATACGCAGTATTTT	CASSLGGTLIDTQYF
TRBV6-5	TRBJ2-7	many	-	TGTGCCAGCAGTTACGGAGGGACTGGCTCCTACGAGCAGTACTTC	CASSYGGTGSYEQYF
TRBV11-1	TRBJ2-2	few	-	TGTGCCAGCAGCTCAATATCACGGACAAACACCGGGGAGCTGTTTTTT	CASSSISRTNTGELFF
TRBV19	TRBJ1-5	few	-	TGTGCCAGTAAAGGAAGTTTGAGCAATCAGCCCCAGCATTTT	CASKGSLSNQPQHF
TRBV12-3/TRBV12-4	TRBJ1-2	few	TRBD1	TGTGCCAGCAGTTTAAGCCGGGACAGGGGGCACTATGGCTACACCTTC	CASSLSRDRGHYGYTF
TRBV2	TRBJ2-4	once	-	TGTGCCAGCACGGGCGGCCTAGCCAAAAACATTCAGTACTTC	CASTGGLAKNIQYF
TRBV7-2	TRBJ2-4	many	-	TGTGCCAGCAGCGCACTCCAAAACATTAAGTACTTC	CASSALQNIKYF
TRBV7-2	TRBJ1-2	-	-	TGTGCCAGCAGCCCTGTGGCAGGGGCCGACTATGGCTACACCTTC	CASSPVAGADYGYTF
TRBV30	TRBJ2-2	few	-	TGTGCCTGCCAGACCGAAGCGAACACCGGGGAGCTGTTTTTT	CACQTEANTGELFF
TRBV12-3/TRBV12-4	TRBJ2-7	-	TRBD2	TGTGCCAGCAGTCATGGACTAGCGGTCCCGTCCTACGAGCAGTACTTC	CASSHGLAVPSYEQYF
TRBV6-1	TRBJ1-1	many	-	TGTGCCAGCAGCCCCGGGACACTCCTCACCGAAGCTTTCTTT	CASSPGTLLTEAFF
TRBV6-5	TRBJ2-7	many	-	TGTGCCAGCAGTTACAGGCCGGGGGAGAGGGACGAGCAGTACTTC	CASSYRPGERDEQYF
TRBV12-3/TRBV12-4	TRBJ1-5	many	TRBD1	TGTGCCAGCAGCGGTGGACAGGGTTTCCAGCCCCAGCATTTT	CASSGGQGFQPQHF
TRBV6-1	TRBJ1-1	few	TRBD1	TGTGCCAGTCAACCATCCACAGGGGCGATTGGCACTGAAGCTTTCTTT	CASQPSTGAIGTEAFF
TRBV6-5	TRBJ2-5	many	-	TGTGCCAGCAGTTACCGCGCCGGGACACGAGAGACCCAGTACTTC	CASSYRAGTRETQYF
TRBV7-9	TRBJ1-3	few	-	TGTGCCAGCAGCCCCCGAAGTTATTACACCATATATTTT	CASSPRSYYTIYF
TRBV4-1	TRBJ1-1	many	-	TGCGCCAGCAGCCAGAGTCAGGGGAACACTGAAGCTTTCTTT	CASSQSQGNTEAFF
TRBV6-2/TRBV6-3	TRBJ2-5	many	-	TGTGCCAGCAGTTATCTCCAAGGAGGCCTAGCTATGGAGACCCAGTACTTC	CASSYLQGGLAMETQYF
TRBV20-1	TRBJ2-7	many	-	TGCAGTGCTAGTTTGGCTCGTCAGGTGAGGGAGCAGTACTTC	CSASLARQVREQYF
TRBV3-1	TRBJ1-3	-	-	TGTGCCAGCAGCCAAGACATCTCTGGAAACACCATATATTTT	CASSQDISGNTIYF
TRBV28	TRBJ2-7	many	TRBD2	TGTGCCAGCAGTTTATTTGGCGGAGCGGGAGCCTACGAGCAGTACTTC	CASSLFGGAGAYEQYF
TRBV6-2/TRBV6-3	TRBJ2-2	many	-	TGTGCCAGCAGTTACCGTTCCTGGAGCGGGGAGCTGTTTTTT	CASSYRSWSGELFF
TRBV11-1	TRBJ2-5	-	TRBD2	TGTGCCAGCAGCTTAAGTCTCGTAGCGGGGAGTGTCGAGACCCAGTACTTC	CASSLSLVAGSVETQYF
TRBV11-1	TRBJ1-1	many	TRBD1	TGTGCCAGCAGCTTACGGGACAGGGCGAACACTGAAGCTTTCTTT	CASSLRDRANTEAFF
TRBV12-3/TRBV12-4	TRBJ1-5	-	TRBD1	TGTGCCAGCACCTTAGGACAGGGGGAAAATCAGCCCCAGCATTTT	CASTLGQGENQPQHF
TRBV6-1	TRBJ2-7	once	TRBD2	TGTGCCAGCAGAACCCTAGCGGTTATTCTCTACGAGCAGTACTTC	CASRTLAVILYEQYF
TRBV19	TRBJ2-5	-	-	TGTGCCAGTAGTATAGGCAACAGGGAGGCCCAGTACTTC	CASSIGNREAQYF
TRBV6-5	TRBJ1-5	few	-	TGTGCCAGCCGTTGGGGGGTCAATCAGCCCCAGCATTTT	CASRWGVNQPQHF
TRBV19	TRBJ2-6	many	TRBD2	TGTGCCAGTAGTACCCTACCGGGGGGGTTCTCTGGGGCCAACGTCCTGACTTTC	CASSTLPGGFSGANVLTF
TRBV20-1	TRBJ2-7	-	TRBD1	TGCAGTGCTTCTTCCCTTCCTAGGGGGACAGGGGCGGGGGAGCAGTACTTC	CSASSLPRGTGAGEQYF